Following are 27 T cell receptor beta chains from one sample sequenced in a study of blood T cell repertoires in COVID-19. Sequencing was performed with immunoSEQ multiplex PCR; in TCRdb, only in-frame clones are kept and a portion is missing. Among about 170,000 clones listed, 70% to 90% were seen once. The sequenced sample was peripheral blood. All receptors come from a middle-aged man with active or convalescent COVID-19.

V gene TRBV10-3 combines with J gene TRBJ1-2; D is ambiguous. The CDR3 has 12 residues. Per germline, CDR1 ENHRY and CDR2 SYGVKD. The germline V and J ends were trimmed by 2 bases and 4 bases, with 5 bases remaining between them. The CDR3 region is CAISEDTYGYTF. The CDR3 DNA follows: TGTGCCATCAGTGAGGACACCTATGGCTACACCTTC.

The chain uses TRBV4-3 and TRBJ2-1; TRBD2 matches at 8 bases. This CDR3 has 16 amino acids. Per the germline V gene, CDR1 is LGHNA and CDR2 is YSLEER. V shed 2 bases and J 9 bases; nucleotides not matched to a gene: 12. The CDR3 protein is CASSQTIRAGGGEQFF. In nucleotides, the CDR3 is TGCGCCAGCAGCCAAACCATTAGGGCGGGAGGTGGTGAGCAGTTCTTC.

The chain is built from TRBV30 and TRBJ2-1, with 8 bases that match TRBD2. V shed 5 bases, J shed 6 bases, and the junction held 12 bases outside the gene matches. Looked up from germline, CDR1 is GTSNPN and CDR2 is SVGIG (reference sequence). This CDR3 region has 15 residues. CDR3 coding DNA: TGTGCCTGGCATAAGGGAGCGGGAGATTTCAATGAGCAGTTCTTC. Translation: CAWHKGAGDFNEQFF. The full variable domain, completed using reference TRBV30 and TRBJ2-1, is SQTIHQWPATLVQPVGSPLSLECTVEGTSNPNLYWYRQAAGRGLQLLFYSVGIGQISSEVPQNLSASRPQDRQFILSSKKLLLSDSGFYLCAWHKGAGDFNEQFFGPGTRLTVL.

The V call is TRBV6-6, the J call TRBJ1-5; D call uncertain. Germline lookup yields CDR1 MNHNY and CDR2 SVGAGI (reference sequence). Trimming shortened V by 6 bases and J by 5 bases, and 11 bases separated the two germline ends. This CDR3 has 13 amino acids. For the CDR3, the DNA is TGTGCCAGCAGCGCCTTCGGGGATCAGCCCCAGCATTTT. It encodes CASSAFGDQPQHF.

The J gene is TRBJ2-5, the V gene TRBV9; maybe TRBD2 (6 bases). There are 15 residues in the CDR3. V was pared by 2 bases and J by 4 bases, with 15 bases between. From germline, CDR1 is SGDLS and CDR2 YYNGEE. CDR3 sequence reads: CASSVSNSGLETQYF. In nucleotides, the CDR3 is TGTGCCAGCAGCGTCTCAAATAGCGGTTTAGAGACCCAGTACTTC.

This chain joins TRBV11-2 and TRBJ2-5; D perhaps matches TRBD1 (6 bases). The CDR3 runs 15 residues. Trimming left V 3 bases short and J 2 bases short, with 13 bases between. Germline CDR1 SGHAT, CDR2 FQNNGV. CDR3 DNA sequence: TGTGCCAGCAGCTTTGGGGGCGGAAGGCAAGAGACCCAGTACTTC. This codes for CASSFGGGRQETQYF.

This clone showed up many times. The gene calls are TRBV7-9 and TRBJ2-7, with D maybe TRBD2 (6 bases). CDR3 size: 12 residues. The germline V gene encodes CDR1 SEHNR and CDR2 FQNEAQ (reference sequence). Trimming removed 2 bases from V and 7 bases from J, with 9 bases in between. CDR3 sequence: CASSLSAGEQYF. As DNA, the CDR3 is TGTGCCAGCAGCTTATCAGCGGGTGAGCAGTACTTC.

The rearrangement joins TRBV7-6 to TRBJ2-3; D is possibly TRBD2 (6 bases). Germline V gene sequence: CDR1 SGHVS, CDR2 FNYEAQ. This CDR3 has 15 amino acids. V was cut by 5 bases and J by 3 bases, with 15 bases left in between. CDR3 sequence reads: CASSERRDGTDTQYF. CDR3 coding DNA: TGTGCCAGCAGCGAACGGAGGGATGGTACAGATACGCAGTATTTT.

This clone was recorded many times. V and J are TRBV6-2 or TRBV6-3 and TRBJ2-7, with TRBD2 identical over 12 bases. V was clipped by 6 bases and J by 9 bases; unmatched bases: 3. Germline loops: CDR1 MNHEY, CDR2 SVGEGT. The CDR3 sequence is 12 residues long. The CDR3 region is CASSVGLAGQYF. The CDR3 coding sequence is TGTGCCAGCAGCGTGGGACTAGCGGGGCAGTACTTC.

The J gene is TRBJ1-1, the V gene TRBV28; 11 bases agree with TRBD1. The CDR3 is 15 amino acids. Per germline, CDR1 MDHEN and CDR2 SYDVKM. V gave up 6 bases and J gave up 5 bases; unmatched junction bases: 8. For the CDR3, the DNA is TGTGCCAGCAGCCCCGGGACAGGGGGTTCTACTGAAGCTTTCTTT. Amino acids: CASSPGTGGSTEAFF. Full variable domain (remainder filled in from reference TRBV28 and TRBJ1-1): DVKVTQSSRYLVKRTGEKVFLECVQDMDHENMFWYRQDPGLGLRLIYFSYDVKMKEKGDIPEGYSVSREKKERFSLILESASTNQTSMYLCASSPGTGGSTEAFFGQGTRLTVV.

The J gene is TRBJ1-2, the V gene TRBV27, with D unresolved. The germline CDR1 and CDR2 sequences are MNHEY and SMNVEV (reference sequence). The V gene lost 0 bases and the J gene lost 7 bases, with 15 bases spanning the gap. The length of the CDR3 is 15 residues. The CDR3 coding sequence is TGTGCCAGCAGTTTATCCCCCTACGGGATCGGTGGCTACACCTTC. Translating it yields CASSLSPYGIGGYTF.

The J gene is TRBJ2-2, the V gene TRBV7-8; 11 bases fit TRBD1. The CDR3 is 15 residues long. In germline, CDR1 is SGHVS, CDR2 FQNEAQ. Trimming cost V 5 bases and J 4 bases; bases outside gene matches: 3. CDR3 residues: CASSPDRGPTGELFF. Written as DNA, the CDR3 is TGTGCCAGCAGCCCGGACAGGGGGCCCACCGGGGAGCTGTTTTTT.

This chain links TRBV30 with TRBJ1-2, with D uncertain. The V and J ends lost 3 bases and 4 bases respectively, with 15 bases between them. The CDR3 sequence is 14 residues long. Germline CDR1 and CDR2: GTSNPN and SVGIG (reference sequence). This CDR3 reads CAWSWAPSGYGYTF. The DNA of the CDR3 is TGTGCCTGGAGCTGGGCCCCGAGTGGCTATGGCTACACCTTC.

CDR3 sequence: CASSSLYRDQPQHF. The CDR3 DNA sequence: TGTGCCAGTAGCTCTCTCTACAGAGATCAGCCCCAGCATTTT. V and J are TRBV19 and TRBJ1-5; no definite D call. The CDR3 is made up of 14 amino acids. V gave up 6 bases and J gave up 5 bases, with 14 bases separating them. Germline CDR1 reads LNHDA; CDR2 reads SQIVND (reference sequence).

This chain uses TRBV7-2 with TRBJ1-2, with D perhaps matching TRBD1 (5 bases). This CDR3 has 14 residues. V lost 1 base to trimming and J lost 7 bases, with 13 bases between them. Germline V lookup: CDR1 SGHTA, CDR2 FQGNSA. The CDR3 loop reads CASSLGFRGGGYTF. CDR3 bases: TGTGCCAGCAGCTTAGGGTTTCGGGGGGGTGGCTACACCTTC.

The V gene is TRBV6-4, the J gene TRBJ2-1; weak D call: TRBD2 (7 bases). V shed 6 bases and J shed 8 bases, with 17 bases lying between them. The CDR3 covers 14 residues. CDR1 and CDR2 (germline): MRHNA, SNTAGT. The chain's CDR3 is CASRGRGGHDEQFF. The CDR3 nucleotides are TGTGCCAGCAGGGGTAGGGGGGGCCATGATGAGCAGTTCTTC.

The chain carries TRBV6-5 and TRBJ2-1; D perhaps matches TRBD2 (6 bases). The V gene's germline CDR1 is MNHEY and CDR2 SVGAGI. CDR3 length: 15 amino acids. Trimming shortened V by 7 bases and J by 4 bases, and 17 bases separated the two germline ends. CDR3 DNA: TGTGCCAGCACCTCGCCCGGGAGCTTTTACAATGAGCAGTTCTTC. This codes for CASTSPGSFYNEQFF.

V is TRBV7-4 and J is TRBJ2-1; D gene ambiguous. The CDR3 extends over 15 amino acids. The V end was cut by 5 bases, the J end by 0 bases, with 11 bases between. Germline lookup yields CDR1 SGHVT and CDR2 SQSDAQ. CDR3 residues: CASSIKTSSYNEQFF. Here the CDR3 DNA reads TGTGCCAGCAGCATAAAGACAAGCTCCTACAATGAGCAGTTCTTC.

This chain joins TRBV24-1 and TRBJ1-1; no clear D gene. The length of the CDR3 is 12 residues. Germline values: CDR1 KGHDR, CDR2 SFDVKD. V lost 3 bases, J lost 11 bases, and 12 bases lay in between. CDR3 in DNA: TGTGCCACCAGTGATAGCTACTTTAAGGCTTTCTTT. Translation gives CATSDSYFKAFF.

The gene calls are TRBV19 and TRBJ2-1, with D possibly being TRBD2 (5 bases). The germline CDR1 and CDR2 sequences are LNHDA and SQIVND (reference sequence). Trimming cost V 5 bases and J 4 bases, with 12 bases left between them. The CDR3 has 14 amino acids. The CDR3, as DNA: TGTGCCAGTAGTTTCGGAGGATATTACAATGAGCAGTTCTTC. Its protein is CASSFGGYYNEQFF.

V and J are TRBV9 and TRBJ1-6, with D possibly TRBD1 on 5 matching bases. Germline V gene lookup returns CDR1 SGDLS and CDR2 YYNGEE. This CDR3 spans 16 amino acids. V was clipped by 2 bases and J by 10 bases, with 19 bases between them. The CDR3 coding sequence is TGTGCCAGCAGCGTGCGGGACTCAGAATACCAATCACCCCTCCACTTT. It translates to CASSVRDSEYQSPLHF. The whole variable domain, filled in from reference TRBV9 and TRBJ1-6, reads DSGVTQTPKHLITATGQRVTLRCSPRSGDLSVYWYQQSLDQGLQFLIQYYNGEERAKGNILERFSAQQFPDLHSELNLSSLELGDSALYFCASSVRDSEYQSPLHFGNGTRLTVT.

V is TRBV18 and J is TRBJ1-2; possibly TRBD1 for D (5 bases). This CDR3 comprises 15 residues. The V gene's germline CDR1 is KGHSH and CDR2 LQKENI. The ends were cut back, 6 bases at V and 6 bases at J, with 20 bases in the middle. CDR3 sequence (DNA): TGTGCCAGCTCCCTCACGGGGGTGTCAGGCCATGGCTACACCTTC. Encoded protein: CASSLTGVSGHGYTF.

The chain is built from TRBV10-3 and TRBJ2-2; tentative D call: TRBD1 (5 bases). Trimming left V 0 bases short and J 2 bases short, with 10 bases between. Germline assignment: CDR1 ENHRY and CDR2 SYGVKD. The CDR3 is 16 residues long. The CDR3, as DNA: TGTGCCATCAGTGAGTCTGGGGCTTTAAACACCGGGGAGCTGTTTTTT. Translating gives CAISESGALNTGELFF.

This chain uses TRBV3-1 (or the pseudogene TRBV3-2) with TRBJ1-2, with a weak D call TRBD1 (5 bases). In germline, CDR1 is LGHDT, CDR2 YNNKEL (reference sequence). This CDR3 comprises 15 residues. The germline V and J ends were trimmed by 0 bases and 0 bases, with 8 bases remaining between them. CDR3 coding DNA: TGTGCCAGCAGCCAAGATGACAGAGCTAACTATGGCTACACCTTC. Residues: CASSQDDRANYGYTF.

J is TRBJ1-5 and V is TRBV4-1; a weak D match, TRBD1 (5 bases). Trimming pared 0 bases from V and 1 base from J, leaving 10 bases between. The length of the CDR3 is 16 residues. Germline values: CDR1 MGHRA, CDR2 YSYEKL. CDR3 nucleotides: TGCGCCAGCAGCCAAGACTGGGCAGGGAGCAATCAGCCCCAGCATTTT. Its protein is CASSQDWAGSNQPQHF.

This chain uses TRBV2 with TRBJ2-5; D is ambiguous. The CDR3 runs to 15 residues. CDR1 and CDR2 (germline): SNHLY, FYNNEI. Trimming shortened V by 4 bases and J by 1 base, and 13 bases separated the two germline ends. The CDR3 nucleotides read TGTGCCAGCAGTGCCCAGACTCCTATCCAAGAGACCCAGTACTTC. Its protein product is CASSAQTPIQETQYF.

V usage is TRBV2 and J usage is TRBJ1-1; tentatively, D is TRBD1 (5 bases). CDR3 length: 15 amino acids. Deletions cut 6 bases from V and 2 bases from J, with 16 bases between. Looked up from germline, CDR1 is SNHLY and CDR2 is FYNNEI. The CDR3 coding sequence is TGTGCCAGCAGGAAGGACACGAGAGAAAACACTGAAGCTTTCTTT. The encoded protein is CASRKDTRENTEAFF. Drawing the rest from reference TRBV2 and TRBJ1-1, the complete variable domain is EPEVTQTPSHQVTQMGQEVILRCVPISNHLYFYWYRQILGQKVEFLVSFYNNEISEKSEIFDDQFSVERPDGSNFTLKIRSTKLEDSAMYFCASRKDTRENTEAFFGQGTRLTVV.